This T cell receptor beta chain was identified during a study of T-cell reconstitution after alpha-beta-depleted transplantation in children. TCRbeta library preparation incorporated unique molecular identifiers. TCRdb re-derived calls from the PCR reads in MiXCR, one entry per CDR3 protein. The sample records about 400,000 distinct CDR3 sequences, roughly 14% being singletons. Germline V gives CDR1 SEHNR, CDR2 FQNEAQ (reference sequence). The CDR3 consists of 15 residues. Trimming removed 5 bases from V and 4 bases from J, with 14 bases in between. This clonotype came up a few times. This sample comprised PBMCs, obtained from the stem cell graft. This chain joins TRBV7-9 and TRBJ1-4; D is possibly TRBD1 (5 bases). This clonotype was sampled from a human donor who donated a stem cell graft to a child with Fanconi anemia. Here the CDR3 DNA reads TGTGCCAGCAGCCGGTTGGGAGGGGTTAATGAAAAACTGTTTTTT. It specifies CASSRLGGVNEKLFF. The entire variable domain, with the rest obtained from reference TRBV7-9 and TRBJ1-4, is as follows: DTGVSQNPRHKITKRGQNVTFRCDPISEHNRLYWYRQTLGQGPEFLTYFQNEAQLEKSRLLSDRFSAERPKGSFSTLEIQRTEQGDSAMYLCASSRLGGVNEKLFFGSGTQLSVL.